The rows below give T cell receptor beta chains drawn from one sample of a study of blood T cell repertoires in COVID-19. The data were produced by immunoSEQ multiplex PCR, yet TCRdb's version contains in-frame clones alone and is incomplete. This sample has approximately 200,000 clones, with approximately 87% found just once. The sample taken for sequencing was peripheral blood. The source is a woman aged 50 to 60 with acute or convalescent COVID-19. Both conserved end residues are part of each CDR3. The D gene is left open where the match is weak. The size of a clone is reported for some rows only, either as once, few or many, or as a class for expanded clones.

d_call clone_size j_call cdr3_length v_call cdr3_nt cdr3_aa
- - TRBJ1-6 16 TRBV14 TGTGCCAGCAGCCAAGAAATCGGCAGGGGAAATTCACCCCTCCACTTT CASSQEIGRGNSPLHF
TRBD2 - TRBJ2-7 16 TRBV6-5 TGTGCCAGCAGTTACTCGCACCGCGGGGGGTACTACGAGCAGTACTTC CASSYSHRGGYYEQYF
- - TRBJ2-7 14 TRBV7-2 TGTGCCAGCAGCTTGGGGGCCCGTGGCTACGAGCAGTACTTC CASSLGARGYEQYF
TRBD1 - TRBJ1-3 15 TRBV9 TGTGCCAGCAGCCCACGACAGGGGGCGTCGGACACCATATATTTT CASSPRQGASDTIYF
- - TRBJ1-1 14 TRBV9 TGTGCCAGCAGCGGACAACCTGTGGACACTGAAGCTTTCTTT CASSGQPVDTEAFF
- - TRBJ2-7 14 TRBV11-3 TGTGCCAGCAGCTTAGTCGGGGGGCCCTACGAGCAGTACTTC CASSLVGGPYEQYF
- once TRBJ2-3 13 TRBV7-2 TGTGCCAGCAGCCTTGGACCGGGGAATACGCAGTATTTT CASSLGPGNTQYF
TRBD1 - TRBJ1-5 15 TRBV7-8 TGTGCCAGCGGAAGAGCGGGACAGGGATATCAGCCCCAGCATTTT CASGRAGQGYQPQHF
TRBD2 few TRBJ2-1 18 TRBV2 TGTGCCAGCAGTGTCCCCGGACTAGCGGTTAGCTCCTACAATGAGCAGTTCTTC CASSVPGLAVSSYNEQFF
TRBD1 - TRBJ1-2 15 TRBV25-1 TGTGCCAGCAGTCATGTGGGACAGGGATCGGGTGGCTACACCTTC CASSHVGQGSGGYTF
TRBD1 - TRBJ2-2 15 TRBV5-6 TGTGCCAGCAGCTTCGGGACAGGTTACACCGGGGAGCTGTTTTTT CASSFGTGYTGELFF
TRBD1 - TRBJ2-3 15 TRBV18 TGTGCCAGCTCACCAGGACAGGGGTTCACAGATACGCAGTATTTT CASSPGQGFTDTQYF
TRBD1 - TRBJ2-5 18 TRBV11-2 TGTGCCAGCAGCCTCCGGACCCCGGGACAGGGGGATCAAGAGACCCAGTACTTC CASSLRTPGQGDQETQYF
TRBD1 - TRBJ2-7 14 TRBV5-4 TGTGCCAGCAGCCTAGGACAGGGCCTCTCCGAGCAGTACTTC CASSLGQGLSEQYF
TRBD1 - TRBJ2-3 15 TRBV5-1 TGCGCCAGCAGCTTGGGGGACAGGGCCCCAGATACGCAGTATTTT CASSLGDRAPDTQYF
TRBD2 - TRBJ2-1 15 TRBV7-6 TGTGCCAGCAGCCCGGCGGGGGGGCCTCCGAATGAGCAGTTCTTC CASSPAGGPPNEQFF
- - TRBJ1-4 14 TRBV5-1 TGCGCCAGCAGACCGTGGGAGTCCAATGAAAAACTGTTTTTT CASRPWESNEKLFF
- - TRBJ2-1 12 TRBV10-3 TGTGCCATCAGCCCCGACACCCGGAAGCAGTTCTTC CAISPDTRKQFF
- - TRBJ2-5 15 TRBV9 TGTGCCAGCAGCGCTGACAGGTTTCCCAGGGAGACCCAGTACTTC CASSADRFPRETQYF
- - TRBJ2-3 11 TRBV6-6 TGTGCCACCCGAGGAGGGAATACGCAGTATTTT CATRGGNTQYF
TRBD1 once TRBJ2-1 15 TRBV25-1 TGTGCCAGCAGAAGACAGGGTCTGTCCTACAATGAGCAGTTCTTC CASRRQGLSYNEQFF
TRBD1 once TRBJ1-6 17 TRBV19 TGTGCCAGTAACTTCGGGGCTCTTTTGGGACAGAATTCACCCCTCCACTTT CASNFGALLGQNSPLHF
TRBD1 - TRBJ2-1 14 TRBV9 TGTGCCAGCAGCGTGGGACAGGGGGCGTGGGAGCAGTTCTTC CASSVGQGAWEQFF
TRBD1 - TRBJ1-3 18 TRBV11-2 TGTGCCAGCAGCTCCCTCTCCATGGGGACAGTACTTGGAAACACCATATATTTT CASSSLSMGTVLGNTIYF
- - TRBJ1-5 18 TRBV30 TGTGCCTGGGGAGTGGGACACGGCTGGCAATATAGCAATCAGCCCCAGCATTTT CAWGVGHGWQYSNQPQHF
- - TRBJ1-4 14 TRBV3-1/TRBV3-2 TGTGCCAGCAGCCGACGGACAGAGAATGAAAAACTGTTTTTT CASSRRTENEKLFF
- - TRBJ2-3 16 TRBV12-2 TGTGCAAGTCGCCCCAGAGGGGCGGGGGGGACAGATACGCAGTATTTT CASRPRGAGGTDTQYF
- - TRBJ1-3 14 TRBV14 TGTGCCAGCAGCCCGCTGGGGGGTGGAAACACCATATATTTT CASSPLGGGNTIYF
TRBD2 - TRBJ2-7 14 TRBV30 TGTGCCTGGAGTCCTGGACTAGCGGGAGTCGAGCAGTACTTC CAWSPGLAGVEQYF
- - TRBJ1-1 14 TRBV5-4 TGTGCCAGCAGCCAAATTGGACAGAGCACTGAAGCTTTCTTT CASSQIGQSTEAFF
- - TRBJ2-7 14 TRBV7-2 TGTGCCAGCAGCTTCCATCAGGGTGCTAACGAGCAGTACTTC CASSFHQGANEQYF
TRBD2 - TRBJ2-5 16 TRBV19 TGTGCCAGTAAGGCCCGAGGACTAGCGGGAGGAGAGACCCAGTACTTC CASKARGLAGGETQYF
- - TRBJ2-7 13 TRBV19 TGTGCCAGTAGTATAGAAGAGGGCTACGAGCAGTACTTC CASSIEEGYEQYF
TRBD2 - TRBJ2-5 14 TRBV7-8 TGTGCCAGCAGTTTGATCGGGGGGGGAGAGACCCAGTACTTC CASSLIGGGETQYF
TRBD1 once TRBJ2-2 14 TRBV5-8 TGTGCCAGCAGCTTGGGACAGGGCACCGGGGAGCTGTTTTTT CASSLGQGTGELFF
- - TRBJ1-6 15 TRBV5-6 TGTGCCAGCAGCTTACTGGGCGGAGGCGTATCACCCCTCCACTTT CASSLLGGGVSPLHF
- - TRBJ1-3 15 TRBV18 TGTGCCAGCTCACCACGAGCAGGAGGAGAAAACACCATATATTTT CASSPRAGGENTIYF
TRBD1 - TRBJ1-5 16 TRBV7-9 TGTGCCAGCAGCTTAGGGGCAGGGGGCCCCGCTCAGCCCCAGCATTTT CASSLGAGGPAQPQHF